The clone carrying this T cell receptor beta chain was observed at least ten times. Antigen: not known. In germline, CDR1 is GTSNPN, CDR2 SVGIG (reference sequence). The CDR3 is 14 amino acids. Trimming removed 5 bases from V and 3 bases from J, with 15 bases in between. Clones were sequenced by immunoSEQ multiplex PCR, and TCRdb holds only the in-frame ones, with some missing. This sample has 40,000 to 60,000 clones and no singletons, with roughly 2.2% in the ten largest. The related graft donor's blood sample was taken on the day of bone marrow donation. The sample belongs to a study of T cells after posttransplantation cyclophosphamide. Study-level findings and limits: TRB overlap between skin or GI tissue T cells and blood was limited. Donor-recipient repertoire similarity was low at 1-2 months, rising over year one.

Sequenced input: PBMCs. The sequence derives from a man aged 35 to 55 in good health, CMV-negative, and a related stem cell transplant donor. The chain joins TRBV30 to TRBJ2-3; tentative D call: TRBD1 (6 bases). The CDR3 bases are TGTGCCTGGGGGGGCAGGGTACGGACAGATACGCAGTATTTT. Protein sequence: CAWGGRVRTDTQYF.